Only a few counts were recorded for the clone carrying this TCR beta chain. Its target is unknown. Using its own MiXCR run on the reads, TCRdb lists one record per CDR3 protein. Of 50,000 to 65,000 distinct CDR3 sequences listed, 20% to 25% are singletons. This sample is part of a study of lung T cells in sarcoidosis with Löfgren's syndrome. Study-wide background: Analyses focused on Löfgren's syndrome patients. Overall study findings and caveats: The most expanded V genes in Löfgren's patients were reportedly TRAV12-1 and TRBV2.

In germline, CDR1 is SGHAT, CDR2 FQDESV (reference sequence). The CDR3 extends over 12 amino acids. The V gene lost 0 bases and the J gene lost 10 bases, with 4 bases spanning the gap. The sequenced material came from CD4+ T cells from PBMCs. The origin of this receptor is a human donor with sarcoidosis (Löfgren's syndrome or another form), or a control subject (not recorded which). The chain recombines TRBV11-1 with TRBJ1-6; D is uncertain. The CDR3: CASSLAGSPLHF. CDR3 DNA: TGTGCCAGCAGCTTAGCGGGATCACCCCTCCACTTT.